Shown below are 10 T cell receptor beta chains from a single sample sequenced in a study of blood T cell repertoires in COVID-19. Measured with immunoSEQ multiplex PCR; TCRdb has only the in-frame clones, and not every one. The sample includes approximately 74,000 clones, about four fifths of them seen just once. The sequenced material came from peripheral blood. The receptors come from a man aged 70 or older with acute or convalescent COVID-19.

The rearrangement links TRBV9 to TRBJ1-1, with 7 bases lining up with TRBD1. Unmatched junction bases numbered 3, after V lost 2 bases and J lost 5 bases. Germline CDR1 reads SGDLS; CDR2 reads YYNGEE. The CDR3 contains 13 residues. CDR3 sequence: CASSVGTVTEAFF. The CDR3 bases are TGTGCCAGCAGCGTGGGGACAGTTACTGAAGCTTTCTTT. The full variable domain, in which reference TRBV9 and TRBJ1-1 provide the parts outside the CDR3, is DSGVTQTPKHLITATGQRVTLRCSPRSGDLSVYWYQQSLDQGLQFLIQYYNGEERAKGNILERFSAQQFPDLHSELNLSSLELGDSALYFCASSVGTVTEAFFGQGTRLTVV.

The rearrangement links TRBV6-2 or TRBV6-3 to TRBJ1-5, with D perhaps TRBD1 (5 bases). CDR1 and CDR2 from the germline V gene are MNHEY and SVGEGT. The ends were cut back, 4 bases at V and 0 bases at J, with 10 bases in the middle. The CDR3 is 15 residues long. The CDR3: CASSFRQHSNQPQHF. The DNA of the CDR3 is TGTGCCAGCAGTTTTAGACAGCATAGCAATCAGCCCCAGCATTTT.

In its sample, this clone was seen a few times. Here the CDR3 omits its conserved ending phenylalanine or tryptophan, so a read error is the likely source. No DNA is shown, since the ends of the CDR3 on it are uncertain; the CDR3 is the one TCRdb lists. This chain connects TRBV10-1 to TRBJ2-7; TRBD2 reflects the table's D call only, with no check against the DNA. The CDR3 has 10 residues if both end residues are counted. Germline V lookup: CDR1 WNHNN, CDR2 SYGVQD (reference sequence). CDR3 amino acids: CASSRPQLGG.

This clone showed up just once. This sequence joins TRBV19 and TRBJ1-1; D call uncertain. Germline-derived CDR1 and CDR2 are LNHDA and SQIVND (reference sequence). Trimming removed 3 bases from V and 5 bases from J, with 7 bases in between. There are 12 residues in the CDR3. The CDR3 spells CASSMAVTEAFF. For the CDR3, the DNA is TGTGCCAGTAGTATGGCAGTTACTGAAGCTTTCTTT.

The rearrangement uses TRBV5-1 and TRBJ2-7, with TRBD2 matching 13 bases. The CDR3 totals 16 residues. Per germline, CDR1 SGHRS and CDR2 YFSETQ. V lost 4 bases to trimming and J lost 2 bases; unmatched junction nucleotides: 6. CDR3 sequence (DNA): TGCGCCAGCAGCCAACGGACTAGCGGGAGAACCTACGAGCAGTACTTC. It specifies CASSQRTSGRTYEQYF.

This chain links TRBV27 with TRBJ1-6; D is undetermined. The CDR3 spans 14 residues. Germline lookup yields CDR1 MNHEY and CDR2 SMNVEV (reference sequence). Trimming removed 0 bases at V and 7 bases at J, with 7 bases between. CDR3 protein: CASSLSGRNSPLHF. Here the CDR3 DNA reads TGTGCCAGCAGTTTATCAGGGAGGAATTCACCCCTCCACTTT.

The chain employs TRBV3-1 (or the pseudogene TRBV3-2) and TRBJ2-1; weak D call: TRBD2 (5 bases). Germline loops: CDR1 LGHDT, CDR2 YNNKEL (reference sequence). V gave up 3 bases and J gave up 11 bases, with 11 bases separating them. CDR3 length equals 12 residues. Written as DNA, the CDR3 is TGTGCCAGCAGCCAGGTCGGAGGCCAGCAGTTCTTC. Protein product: CASSQVGGQQFF.

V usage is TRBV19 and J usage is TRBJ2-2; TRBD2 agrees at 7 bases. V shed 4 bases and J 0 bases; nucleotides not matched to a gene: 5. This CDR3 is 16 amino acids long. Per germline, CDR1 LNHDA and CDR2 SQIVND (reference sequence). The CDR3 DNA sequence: TGTGCCAGTAGTAGAGGACTAGGGGCGAACACCGGGGAGCTGTTTTTT. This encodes CASSRGLGANTGELFF.

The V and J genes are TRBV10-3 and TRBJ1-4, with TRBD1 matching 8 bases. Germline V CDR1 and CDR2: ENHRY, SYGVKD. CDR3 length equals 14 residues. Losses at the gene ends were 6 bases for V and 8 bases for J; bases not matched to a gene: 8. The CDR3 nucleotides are TGTGCCATCAGGACAGGGGCGCAGGGAGAAAAACTGTTTTTT. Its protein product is CAIRTGAQGEKLFF.

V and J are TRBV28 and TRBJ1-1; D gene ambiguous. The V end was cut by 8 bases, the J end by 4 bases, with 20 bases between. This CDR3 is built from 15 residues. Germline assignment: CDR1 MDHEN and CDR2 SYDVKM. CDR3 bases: TGTGCCAGCTCCGCGGAGGGCAGTTGGACCACTGAAGCTTTCTTT. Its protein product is CASSAEGSWTTEAFF.